This TCR beta chain was identified in a study of cytomegalovirus exposure and HLA in healthy donors. Broader study findings: Among TCR sequences, most were rare, though some public TCRs appeared in many donors.

As regards this clone: Its antigen is undetermined.

Vbeta (60) and Jbeta (13) primers were used in the PCR. TCRdb's copy holds only in-frame clones and misses some; the assay was immunoSEQ multiplex PCR. This table has some 160,000 clones, roughly 80% appearing once. The CDR3 is made up of 13 amino acids. V lost 5 bases and J 0 bases, leaving 7 bases between the germline ends. Germline V gene data show CDR1 as SGHTA and CDR2 as FQGTGA. The sequenced sample consisted of PBMCs. The source is a male donor in good health and CMV-seronegative. The rearrangement uses TRBV7-3 and TRBJ1-2; the D is unclear. The CDR3 nucleotides read TGTGCCAGCAGCCCACAAGCTAACTATGGCTACACCTTC. This translates into CASSPQANYGYTF.